The 5 T cell receptor beta chains below all came from one sample that was sequenced in a study of human T cells and chemical hapten exposure. Sample time point: patch test 3, about 24 weeks after DPC sensitization. This sample's treatment: therapeutic diphenylcyclopropenone sensitization with weekly scalp DPC. Extraction of total RNA was performed on unfractionated whole blood. TCRdb independently ran MiXCR on the RACE reads; one entry per CDR3 protein. There are around 40,000 distinct CDR3 sequences in the sample; roughly 13% occur only once, and about 2.3% lies in the top ten. The sample in question was whole blood, obtained in connection with sensitization to the hapten diphenylcyclopropenone (DPC). These receptors came from a woman between 40 and 55 years old with alopecia areata. Some clones in this sample may be carry-over from other donors' samples.

This clonotype has a count of ten or more. The rearrangement links TRBV7-3 to TRBJ2-3; TRBD2 agrees at 12 bases. This CDR3 is built from 15 residues. V lost 5 bases and J lost 4; bases outside the gene matches: 4. Germline CDR1 and CDR2: SGHTA and FQGTGA. The CDR3 loop reads CASSLLAGGADTQYF. CDR3 DNA: TGTGCCAGCAGCCTCCTAGCGGGAGGGGCAGATACGCAGTATTTT.

This clonotype was recorded a few times. The rearrangement joins TRBV29-1 to TRBJ1-4; no clear D. Trimming shortened V by 0 bases and J by 8 bases, and 10 bases separated the two germline ends. CDR1 is SQVTM and CDR2 is ANQGSEA in the germline V gene. The CDR3 has 13 amino acids. This chain's CDR3 is CSVEDLPQEKLFF. The CDR3 DNA reads TGCAGCGTTGAAGATCTTCCACAGGAAAAACTGTTTTTT.

This chain connects TRBV28 to TRBJ1-5; no clear D. Trimming left V 3 bases short and J 3 bases short, with 12 bases between. There are 15 residues in the CDR3. Per the germline V gene, CDR1 is MDHEN and CDR2 is SYDVKM. The CDR3 sequence is CASSFVKGFNQPQHF. DNA of the CDR3: TGTGCCAGCAGTTTCGTAAAGGGCTTCAATCAGCCCCAGCATTTT. Looking up the rest from reference TRBV28 and TRBJ1-5 gives the full variable domain: DVKVTQSSRYLVKRTGEKVFLECVQDMDHENMFWYRQDPGLGLRLIYFSYDVKMKEKGDIPEGYSVSREKKERFSLILESASTNQTSMYLCASSFVKGFNQPQHFGDGTRLSIL.

This clonotype was seen many times. The rearrangement joins TRBV7-2 to TRBJ1-5; D remains unclear. The CDR3 extends over 14 amino acids. Trimming removed 5 bases from V and 1 base from J, with 9 bases in between. Germline V gene data show CDR1 as SGHTA and CDR2 as FQGNSA. CDR3 loop: CASSREGSNQPQHF. The CDR3 bases are TGTGCCAGCAGCCGGGAGGGAAGCAATCAGCCCCAGCATTTT.

Comments on this clonotype: A much larger clone lies a single base off, so this may be a read error. The conserved closing phenylalanine or tryptophan is absent in this CDR3, likely reflecting a read error. The chain recombines TRBV19 with TRBJ2-3, with D maybe TRBD2 (6 bases). The ends were cut back, 3 bases at V and 3 bases at J, with 13 bases in the middle. The CDR3 covers 15 residues. The V gene's germline CDR1 is LNHDA and CDR2 SQIVND (reference sequence). CDR3 nucleotides: TGTGCCAGTAGTATGAAGGTAGCGGCGACAGATACGCAGTATTAT. Translating it yields CASSMKVAATDTQYY.